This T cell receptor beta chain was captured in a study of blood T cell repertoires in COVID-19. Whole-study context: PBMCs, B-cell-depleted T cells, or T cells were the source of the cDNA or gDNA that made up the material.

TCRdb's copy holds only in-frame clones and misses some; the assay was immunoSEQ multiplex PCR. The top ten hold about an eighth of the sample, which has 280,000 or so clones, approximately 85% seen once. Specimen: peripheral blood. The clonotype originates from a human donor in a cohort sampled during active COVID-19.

Written as DNA, the CDR3 is TGTGCCAGCAGCTTTCGAGGGAGCACAGATACGCAGTATTTT. Its translation is CASSFRGSTDTQYF. This chain uses TRBV5-4 with TRBJ2-3; D is possibly TRBD2 (5 bases). The CDR3 consists of 14 residues. CDR1 and CDR2 (germline): SGHNT, YYREEE (reference sequence). Trimming cost V 2 bases and J 0 bases, with 7 bases left between them.